Below, 2 T cell receptor beta chains from the same sample are listed, as sequenced in a study of CD8 T cells in ankylosing spondylitis. TCRdb reanalysed the 5' RACE reads using MiXCR and keeps one entry per CDR3 protein. This table has roughly 700,000 distinct CDR3 sequences, over 15% appearing once. Study outcomes and limitations: There was a TCR beta motif, made of fewer than 10 highly homologous variants, that appeared characteristic of ankylosing spondylitis blood.

These TCRs are of unknown antigen specificity. The sequenced sample was blood, either unsorted or a sorted T cell fraction (not recorded which). The source of these receptors is a male donor with ankylosing spondylitis.

The rearrangement uses TRBV18 and TRBJ2-7; 7 bases agree with TRBD1. This CDR3 comprises 16 residues. Germline V CDR1 and CDR2: KGHSH, LQKENI. With 3 bases clipped from V and 0 bases from J, the junction kept 8 bases outside the gene matches. The CDR3 DNA reads TGTGCCAGCTCACCCCCGGGACAGAAAAACTCCTACGAGCAGTACTTC. As protein: CASSPPGQKNSYEQYF.

V and J are TRBV27 and TRBJ1-6, with D perhaps TRBD1 (6 bases). Trimming removed 0 bases at V and 1 base at J, with 13 bases between. The CDR3 sequence is 18 residues long. CDR1 MNHEY and CDR2 SMNVEV come from the germline V gene (reference sequence). CDR3 sequence: CASSLSRQQGSYNSPLHF. For the CDR3, the DNA is TGTGCCAGCAGTTTATCGAGACAACAGGGATCCTATAATTCACCCCTCCACTTT.